This T cell receptor (beta chain) derives from a study of a mutant IDH1 vaccine in newly diagnosed glioma. Time point of the sample: week 23, last vaccination. A single vaccine dose contained 300 ug of mutant IDH1 20-mer peptide, and topical imiquimod was used with it. Germline values: CDR1 MNHNS, CDR2 SASEGT. The trim removed 6 bases at V and 4 bases at J, leaving 9 bases unmatched. The CDR3 is made up of 14 amino acids. TCRdb's table, derived via immunoSEQ multiplex PCR, lists solely in-frame clones and lacks some. This sample carries 50,000 to 70,000 clones, 75% to 90% of them seen once, and the ten largest clones take more than 10%. In regard to this clone: Its antigen is currently unknown.

The study, taken as a whole, reports: Whatever changes occurred in top peripheral T cell clonotypes seemed unrelated to pseudoprogression.

The origin of this receptor is a man between 18 and 29 years old with glioma. The rearrangement uses TRBV6-1 and TRBJ2-7, with 7 bases lining up with TRBD1. Sequencing was performed on PBMCs, taken from a glioma patient whose treatment included an IDH1 peptide vaccine. CDR3 protein: CASSSGGRGYEQYF. The CDR3 DNA sequence: TGTGCCAGCAGCTCTGGGGGCAGGGGGTACGAGCAGTACTTC.